The 19 T cell receptor beta chains below come from one sample, sequenced in a study of T cell responses to AZD1222 COVID-19 vaccine. Only in-frame clones appear in the TCRdb table, and some are missing; sequencing was by immunoSEQ multiplex PCR. The sample lists about 94,000 clones, around nine tenths occurring once. This material consisted of peripheral blood, taken on day 0 of AZD1222 vaccination. The receptor set was obtained from an adult in good health.

This rearrangement joins TRBV7-7 to TRBJ2-7, with D perhaps matching TRBD2 (6 bases). Trimming removed 4 bases from V and 9 bases from J, with 13 bases in between. CDR3 size: 12 residues. Germline lookup yields CDR1 SSHAT and CDR2 FNYEAQ (reference sequence). The CDR3 sequence is CASSSGRELQYF. The CDR3 DNA follows: TGTGCCAGCAGCTCGGGACGGGAGCTGCAGTACTTC.

Here the CDR3 DNA reads TGCGCCAGCAGCGCAGGGGGCGCAACGGGACTCACAGATACGCAGTATTTT. This translates into CASSAGGATGLTDTQYF. V gene TRBV5-1 combines with J gene TRBJ2-3; 8 positions agree with TRBD1. V trimming: 4 bases; J trimming: 2 bases; junction bases outside the gene matches: 12. Germline-derived CDR1 and CDR2 are SGHRS and YFSETQ. The CDR3 extends over 17 amino acids. Supplemented by reference TRBV5-1 and TRBJ2-3, the full variable domain reads KAGVTQTPRYLIKTRGQQVTLSCSPISGHRSVSWYQQTPGQGLQFLFEYFSETQRNKGNFPGRFSGRQFSNSRSEMNVSTLELGDSALYLCASSAGGATGLTDTQYFGPGTRLTVL.

The V gene is TRBV7-3, the J gene TRBJ2-1, with D perhaps assigned TRBD1 or TRBD2 (6 bases each). V lost 1 base and J 0 bases, leaving 10 bases between the germline ends. The CDR3 has 16 amino acids. The V gene's germline CDR1 is SGHTA and CDR2 FQGTGA. CDR3 loop: CASSLIGGSSYNEQFF. CDR3 coding DNA: TGTGCCAGCAGCTTAATAGGGGGGAGCTCCTACAATGAGCAGTTCTTC.

The chain has TRBV4-2 and TRBJ2-5, with 9 positions matching TRBD1. V trimming: 4 bases; J trimming: 5 bases; junction bases outside the gene matches: 5. Germline V gene data show CDR1 as LGHNA and CDR2 as YNFKEQ. The CDR3 runs 14 residues. This chain's CDR3 is CASSPYRGRETQYF. CDR3 coding DNA: TGTGCCAGCAGCCCTTACAGGGGGCGGGAGACCCAGTACTTC.

The rearrangement uses TRBV4-1 and TRBJ1-6; 10 positions agree with TRBD1. V shed 0 bases, J shed 13 bases, and the junction held 6 bases outside the gene matches. The germline V gene has CDR1 MGHRA and CDR2 YSYEKL. The CDR3 runs to 15 residues. The DNA of the CDR3 is TGCGCCAGCAGCCAAGAGGACAGGGGGGTAGATCCCCTCCACTTT. Translated, it gives CASSQEDRGVDPLHF.

The rearrangement uses TRBV4-2 and TRBJ2-7, with 12 bases lining up with TRBD2. This CDR3 region has 16 residues. The germline CDR1 and CDR2 sequences are LGHNA and YNFKEQ. J lost 6 bases, V lost 0 bases, and 6 bases had no gene match. The CDR3: CASSQDLTSGGREQYF. The CDR3 nucleotides read TGTGCCAGCAGCCAAGATTTGACTAGCGGGGGACGCGAGCAGTACTTC.

The chain has TRBV6-6 and TRBJ1-4; TRBD1 is a possible D gene (6 bases). Germline V gives CDR1 MNHNY, CDR2 SVGAGI (reference sequence). V was trimmed by 6 bases and J by 2 bases, leaving 13 bases between them. CDR3 length equals 15 residues. The CDR3 DNA reads TGTGCCAGCAGCCCGTACAGGGAGACTAATGAAAAACTGTTTTTT. Translation: CASSPYRETNEKLFF.

This clone was counted a few times. The gene calls are TRBV5-1 and TRBJ2-2, with D unresolved. The CDR3 runs to 14 residues. Germline CDR1 SGHRS, CDR2 YFSETQ. The V end lost 5 bases, the J end lost 1 base, and 9 bases lay between the germline ends. Here the CDR3 reads CASRNPGNTGELFF. The CDR3 DNA follows: TGCGCCAGCAGGAATCCGGGGAACACCGGGGAGCTGTTTTTT.

This clone was picked up one time. V gene TRBV5-1 combines with J gene TRBJ1-2, with D perhaps TRBD1 (5 bases). The V end lost 5 bases, the J end lost 6 bases, and 17 bases lay between the germline ends. This CDR3 is 14 amino acids long. CDR1 is SGHRS and CDR2 is YFSETQ in the germline V gene. The CDR3 here is CASRIPGTGNGYTF. CDR3 nucleotides: TGCGCCAGCAGGATACCAGGGACGGGTAATGGCTACACCTTC.

The rearrangement links TRBV9 to TRBJ1-1; 8 bases line up with TRBD1. The ends lost 0 bases at V and 4 bases at J; junction bases unmatched: 5. CDR1 and CDR2 from the germline V gene are SGDLS and YYNGEE. The CDR3 spans 15 residues. The CDR3 bases are TGTGCCAGCAGCGTAGCGGTGACAGGGGTCACTGAAGCTTTCTTT. This encodes CASSVAVTGVTEAFF. The entire variable domain, with the rest obtained from reference TRBV9 and TRBJ1-1, is as follows: DSGVTQTPKHLITATGQRVTLRCSPRSGDLSVYWYQQSLDQGLQFLIQYYNGEERAKGNILERFSAQQFPDLHSELNLSSLELGDSALYFCASSVAVTGVTEAFFGQGTRLTVV.

This clone has just a few counts. V is TRBV6-5 and J is TRBJ1-2; TRBD1 matches 9 bases. Germline V CDR1 and CDR2: MNHEY, SVGAGI. The CDR3 is made up of 16 amino acids. V lost 0 bases, J lost 5 bases, and 7 bases stayed unmatched. The CDR3 region is CASSYSRQGGGYGYTF. DNA of the CDR3: TGTGCCAGCAGTTACTCGAGACAGGGGGGAGGGTATGGCTACACCTTC.

The chain has TRBV4-1 and TRBJ2-5; D is perhaps TRBD1 (6 bases). The CDR3 consists of 15 residues. V lost 4 bases, J lost 4 bases, and 16 bases lay in between. Germline V CDR1 and CDR2: MGHRA, YSYEKL. This CDR3 reads CASSPLQGKGETQYF. The CDR3 coding sequence is TGCGCCAGCAGCCCCCTACAGGGTAAGGGAGAGACCCAGTACTTC.

The chain has TRBV5-1 and TRBJ2-1; TRBD1 is a possible D gene (6 bases). This CDR3 contains 16 residues. Germline V gives CDR1 SGHRS, CDR2 YFSETQ. The V gene lost 0 bases and the J gene lost 2 bases, with 12 bases spanning the gap. This chain's CDR3 is CASSLEGTQTYNEQFF. CDR3 bases: TGCGCCAGCAGCTTGGAGGGGACACAGACCTACAATGAGCAGTTCTTC.

This sequence joins TRBV4-2 and TRBJ1-6, with 9 bases that match TRBD1. CDR1 LGHNA and CDR2 YNFKEQ come from the germline V gene. V was clipped by 4 bases and J by 5 bases; unmatched bases: 6. The CDR3 length is 16 residues. DNA for the CDR3: TGTGCCAGCAGCCCAAACGGGGACAGGGATAATTCACCCCTCCACTTT. The encoded protein is CASSPNGDRDNSPLHF.

The J gene is TRBJ2-7, the V gene TRBV7-8; D possibly corresponds to TRBD2 (6 bases). CDR3 length: 13 residues. Germline V gene sequence: CDR1 SGHVS, CDR2 FQNEAQ. V was shortened by 4 bases and J by 6 bases, with 13 bases between the two germline ends. DNA for the CDR3: TGTGCCAGCAGCTCCGGGGGTAAAGGCGAGCAGTACTTC. Its protein product is CASSSGGKGEQYF.

This clone was recorded only once. This chain uses TRBV5-1 with TRBJ1-1; D unclear. Germline V gene sequence: CDR1 SGHRS, CDR2 YFSETQ. V lost 3 bases, J lost 11 bases, and 17 bases lay in between. The CDR3 spans 13 residues. The CDR3 DNA is TGCGCCAGCAGCTACCCTGGGGTTCCTGTGGCTTTCTTT. Its protein is CASSYPGVPVAFF. The complete variable domain, with remaining parts taken from reference TRBV5-1 and TRBJ1-1, reads KAGVTQTPRYLIKTRGQQVTLSCSPISGHRSVSWYQQTPGQGLQFLFEYFSETQRNKGNFPGRFSGRQFSNSRSEMNVSTLELGDSALYLCASSYPGVPVAFFGQGTRLTVV.

This sequence joins TRBV5-4 and TRBJ2-5, with a tentative D call TRBD2 (5 bases). CDR1 and CDR2 (germline): SGHNT, YYREEE (reference sequence). V lost 0 bases and J lost 5, with 5 bases in between. CDR3 size: 12 residues. In DNA, the CDR3 is TGTGCCAGCAGCTTGGCGGGGGAGACCCAGTACTTC. It specifies CASSLAGETQYF.

The gene calls are TRBV2 and TRBJ2-2; D unclear. Germline CDR1 SNHLY, CDR2 FYNNEI. V was cut by 5 bases and J by 6 bases, with 7 bases left in between. This CDR3 is 12 amino acids long. The CDR3 DNA is TGTGCCAGCAGTAAACCTCCCGGGGAGCTGTTTTTT. Its protein product is CASSKPPGELFF.

The chain is built from TRBV28 and TRBJ1-1, with D perhaps TRBD1 (5 bases). Germline loops: CDR1 MDHEN, CDR2 SYDVKM. The CDR3 has 11 residues. The CDR3 spells CAALQGTEAFF. The CDR3 DNA reads TGTGCAGCACTTCAGGGCACTGAAGCTTTCTTT. Drawing the rest from reference TRBV28 and TRBJ1-1, the complete variable domain is DVKVTQSSRYLVKRTGEKVFLECVQDMDHENMFWYRQDPGLGLRLIYFSYDVKMKEKGDIPEGYSVSREKKERFSLILESASTNQTSMYLCAALQGTEAFFGQGTRLTVV.